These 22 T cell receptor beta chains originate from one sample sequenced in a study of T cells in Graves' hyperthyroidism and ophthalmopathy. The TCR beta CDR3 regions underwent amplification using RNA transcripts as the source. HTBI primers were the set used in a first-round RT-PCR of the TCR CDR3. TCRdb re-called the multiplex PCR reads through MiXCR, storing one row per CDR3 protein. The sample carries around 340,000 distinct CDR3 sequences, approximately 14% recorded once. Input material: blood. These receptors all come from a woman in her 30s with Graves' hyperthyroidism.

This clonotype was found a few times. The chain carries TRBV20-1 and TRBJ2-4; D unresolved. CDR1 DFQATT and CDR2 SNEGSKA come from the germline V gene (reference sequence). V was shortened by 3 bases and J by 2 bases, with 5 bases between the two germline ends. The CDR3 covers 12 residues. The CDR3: CSASTSKNIQYF. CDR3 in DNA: TGCAGTGCTAGTACATCCAAAAACATTCAGTACTTC.

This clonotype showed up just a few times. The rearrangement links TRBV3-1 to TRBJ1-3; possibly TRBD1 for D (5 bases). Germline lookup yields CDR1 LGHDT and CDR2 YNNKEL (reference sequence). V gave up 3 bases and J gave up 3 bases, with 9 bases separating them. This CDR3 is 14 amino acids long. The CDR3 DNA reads TGTGCCAGCAGCCAGAGGGACGGTGGAAACACCATATATTTT. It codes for CASSQRDGGNTIYF.

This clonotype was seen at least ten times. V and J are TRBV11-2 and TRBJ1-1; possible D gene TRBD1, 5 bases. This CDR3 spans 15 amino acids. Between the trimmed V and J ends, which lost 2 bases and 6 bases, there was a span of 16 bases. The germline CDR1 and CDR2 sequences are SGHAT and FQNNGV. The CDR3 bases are TGTGCCAGCAGCTTAAGAAGGGGCGCATCCCCTGAAGCTTTCTTT. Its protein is CASSLRRGASPEAFF.

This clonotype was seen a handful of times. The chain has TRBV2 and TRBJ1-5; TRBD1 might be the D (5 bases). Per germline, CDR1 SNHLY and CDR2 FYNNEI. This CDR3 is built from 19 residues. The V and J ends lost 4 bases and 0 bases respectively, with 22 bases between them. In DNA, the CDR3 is TGTGCCAGCAGTGGGTCAGCAAGAGGGGTGAGGTATAGCAATCAGCCCCAGCATTTT. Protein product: CASSGSARGVRYSNQPQHF.

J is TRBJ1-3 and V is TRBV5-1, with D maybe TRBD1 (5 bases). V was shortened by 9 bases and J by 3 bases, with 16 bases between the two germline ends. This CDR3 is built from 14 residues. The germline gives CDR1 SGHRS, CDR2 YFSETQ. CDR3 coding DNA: TGCGCCACCTCCTTGGGGGATGTTGGAAACACCATATATTTT. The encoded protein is CATSLGDVGNTIYF. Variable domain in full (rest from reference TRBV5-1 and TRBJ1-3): KAGVTQTPRYLIKTRGQQVTLSCSPISGHRSVSWYQQTPGQGLQFLFEYFSETQRNKGNFPGRFSGRQFSNSRSEMNVSTLELGDSALYLCATSLGDVGNTIYFGEGSWLTVV.

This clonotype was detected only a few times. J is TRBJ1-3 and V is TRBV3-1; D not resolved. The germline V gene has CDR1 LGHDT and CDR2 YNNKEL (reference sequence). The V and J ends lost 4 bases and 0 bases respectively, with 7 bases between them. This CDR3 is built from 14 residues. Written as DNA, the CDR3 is TGTGCCAGCAGCCGCCTCGACTCTGGAAACACCATATATTTT. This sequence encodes CASSRLDSGNTIYF.

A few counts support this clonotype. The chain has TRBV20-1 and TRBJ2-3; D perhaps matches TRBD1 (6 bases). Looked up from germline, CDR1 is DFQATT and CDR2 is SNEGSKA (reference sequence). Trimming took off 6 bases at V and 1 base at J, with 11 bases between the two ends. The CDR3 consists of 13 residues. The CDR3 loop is CSANRQGTDTQYF. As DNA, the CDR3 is TGCAGTGCCAATAGACAGGGCACAGATACGCAGTATTTT.

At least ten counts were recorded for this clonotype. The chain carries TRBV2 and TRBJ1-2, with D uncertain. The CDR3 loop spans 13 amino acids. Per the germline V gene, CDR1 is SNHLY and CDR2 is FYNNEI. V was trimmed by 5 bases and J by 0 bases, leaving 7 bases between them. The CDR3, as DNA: TGTGCCAGCAGTTATGAAGCTAACTATGGCTACACCTTC. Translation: CASSYEANYGYTF. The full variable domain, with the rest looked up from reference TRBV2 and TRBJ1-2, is EPEVTQTPSHQVTQMGQEVILRCVPISNHLYFYWYRQILGQKVEFLVSFYNNEISEKSEIFDDQFSVERPDGSNFTLKIRSTKLEDSAMYFCASSYEANYGYTFGSGTRLTVV.

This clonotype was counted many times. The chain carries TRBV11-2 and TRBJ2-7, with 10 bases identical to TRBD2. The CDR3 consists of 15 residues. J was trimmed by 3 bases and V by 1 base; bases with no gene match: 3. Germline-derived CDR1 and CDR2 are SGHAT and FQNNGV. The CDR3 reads CASSLVRLAGYEQYF. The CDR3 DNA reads TGTGCCAGCAGCTTAGTCCGACTAGCGGGCTACGAGCAGTACTTC.

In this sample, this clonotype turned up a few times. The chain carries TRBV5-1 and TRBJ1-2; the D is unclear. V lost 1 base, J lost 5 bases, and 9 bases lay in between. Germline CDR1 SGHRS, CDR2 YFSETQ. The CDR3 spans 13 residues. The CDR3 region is CASSLLGRYGYTF. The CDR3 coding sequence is TGCGCCAGCAGCTTGCTAGGAAGATATGGCTACACCTTC.

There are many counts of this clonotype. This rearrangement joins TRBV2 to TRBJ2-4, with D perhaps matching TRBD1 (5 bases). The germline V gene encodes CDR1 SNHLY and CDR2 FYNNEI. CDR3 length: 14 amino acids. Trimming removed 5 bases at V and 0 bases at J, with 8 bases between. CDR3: CASSRTIAKNIQYF. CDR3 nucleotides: TGTGCCAGCAGTAGGACAATAGCCAAAAACATTCAGTACTTC.

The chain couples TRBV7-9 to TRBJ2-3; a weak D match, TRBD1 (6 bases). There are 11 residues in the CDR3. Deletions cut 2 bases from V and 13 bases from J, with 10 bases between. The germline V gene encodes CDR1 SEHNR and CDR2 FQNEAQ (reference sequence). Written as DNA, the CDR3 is TGTGCCAGCAGCTTAAGTGAGGGGGAGTATTTT. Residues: CASSLSEGEYF.

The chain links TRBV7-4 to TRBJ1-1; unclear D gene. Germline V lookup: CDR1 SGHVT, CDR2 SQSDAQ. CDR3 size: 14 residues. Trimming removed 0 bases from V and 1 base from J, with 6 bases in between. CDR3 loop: CASSLASENTEAFF. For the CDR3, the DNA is TGTGCCAGCAGCTTAGCCTCGGAGAACACTGAAGCTTTCTTT.

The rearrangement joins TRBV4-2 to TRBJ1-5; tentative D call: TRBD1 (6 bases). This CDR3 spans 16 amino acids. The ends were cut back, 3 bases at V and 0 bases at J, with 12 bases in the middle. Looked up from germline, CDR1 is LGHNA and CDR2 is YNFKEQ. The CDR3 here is CASSHPTGDSNQPQHF. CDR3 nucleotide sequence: TGTGCCAGCAGCCACCCGACAGGAGATAGCAATCAGCCCCAGCATTTT.

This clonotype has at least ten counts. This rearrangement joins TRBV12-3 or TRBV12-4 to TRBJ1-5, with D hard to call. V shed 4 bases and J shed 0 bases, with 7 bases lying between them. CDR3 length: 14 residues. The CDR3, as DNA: TGTGCCAGCAGTTACGATAATAGCAATCAGCCCCAGCATTTT. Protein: CASSYDNSNQPQHF.

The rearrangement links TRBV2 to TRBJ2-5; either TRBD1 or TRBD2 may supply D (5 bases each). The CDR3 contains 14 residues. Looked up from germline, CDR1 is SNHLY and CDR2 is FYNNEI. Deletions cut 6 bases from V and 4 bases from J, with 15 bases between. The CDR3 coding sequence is TGTGCCAGCAGGTGGGGTCGGGGCGGAGAGACCCAGTACTTC. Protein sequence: CASRWGRGGETQYF.

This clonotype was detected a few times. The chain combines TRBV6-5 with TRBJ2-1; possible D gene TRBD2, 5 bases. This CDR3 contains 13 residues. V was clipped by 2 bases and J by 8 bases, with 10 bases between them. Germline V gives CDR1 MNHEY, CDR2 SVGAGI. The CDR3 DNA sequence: TGTGCCAGCAGTTACGGGAGTTACTATGAGCAGTTCTTC. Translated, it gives CASSYGSYYEQFF.

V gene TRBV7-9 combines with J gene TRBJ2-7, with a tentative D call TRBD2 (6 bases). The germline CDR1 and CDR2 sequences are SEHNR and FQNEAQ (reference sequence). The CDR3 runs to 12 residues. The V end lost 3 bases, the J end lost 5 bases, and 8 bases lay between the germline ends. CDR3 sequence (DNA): TGTGCCAGCAGCTTTTTAGCGGACGAGCAGTACTTC. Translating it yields CASSFLADEQYF.

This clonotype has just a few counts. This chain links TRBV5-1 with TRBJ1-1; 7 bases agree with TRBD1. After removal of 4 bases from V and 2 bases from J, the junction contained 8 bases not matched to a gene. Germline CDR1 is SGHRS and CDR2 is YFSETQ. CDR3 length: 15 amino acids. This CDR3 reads CASSPYRDSNTEAFF. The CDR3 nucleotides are TGCGCCAGCAGCCCATACCGGGACAGCAACACTGAAGCTTTCTTT. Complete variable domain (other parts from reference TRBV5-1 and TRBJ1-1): KAGVTQTPRYLIKTRGQQVTLSCSPISGHRSVSWYQQTPGQGLQFLFEYFSETQRNKGNFPGRFSGRQFSNSRSEMNVSTLELGDSALYLCASSPYRDSNTEAFFGQGTRLTVV.

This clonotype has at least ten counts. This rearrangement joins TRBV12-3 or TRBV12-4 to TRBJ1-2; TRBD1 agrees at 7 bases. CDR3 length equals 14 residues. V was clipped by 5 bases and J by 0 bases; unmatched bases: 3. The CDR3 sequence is CASSPGTANYGYTF. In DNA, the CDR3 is TGTGCCAGCAGTCCCGGGACAGCTAACTATGGCTACACCTTC.

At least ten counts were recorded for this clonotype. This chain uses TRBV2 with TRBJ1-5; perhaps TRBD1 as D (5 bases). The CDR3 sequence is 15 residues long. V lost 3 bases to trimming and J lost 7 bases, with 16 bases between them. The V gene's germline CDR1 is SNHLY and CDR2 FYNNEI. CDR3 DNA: TGTGCCAGCAGTGATTTCACAGGCGGGGGGCAGCCCCAGCATTTT. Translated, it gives CASSDFTGGGQPQHF.

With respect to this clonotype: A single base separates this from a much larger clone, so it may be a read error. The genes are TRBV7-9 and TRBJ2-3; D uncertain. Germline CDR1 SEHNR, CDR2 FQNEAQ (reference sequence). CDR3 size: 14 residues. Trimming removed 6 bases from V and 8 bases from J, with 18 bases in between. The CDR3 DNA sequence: TGTGCCAGCAGTCCCCGCCTAAGCGCAGGTACGCAGTATTTT. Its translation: CASSPRLSAGTQYF.